This T cell receptor beta chain was found in a study of cytomegalovirus exposure and HLA in healthy donors. The CDR3 contains 13 residues. Amplification used 60 Vbeta primers and 13 Jbeta primers. Assay used: immunoSEQ multiplex PCR; TCRdb lists only in-frame clones, some missing. The table has around 140,000 clones, approximately 10% seen once. This clone was picked up a small number of times. Input material: PBMCs. J is TRBJ2-2 and V is TRBV21-1; TRBD2 is taken as the D call from the table, unchecked against the DNA. TRBV21-1 is flagged as a pseudogene. The source of this sequence is a woman between 40 and 50 years old in good health and CMV-seropositive. CDR3 DNA sequence: TGTGCCAGCAGTTCTAGCTGGTATGGGGAGCTGTTTTTT. It translates to CASSSSWYGELFF.